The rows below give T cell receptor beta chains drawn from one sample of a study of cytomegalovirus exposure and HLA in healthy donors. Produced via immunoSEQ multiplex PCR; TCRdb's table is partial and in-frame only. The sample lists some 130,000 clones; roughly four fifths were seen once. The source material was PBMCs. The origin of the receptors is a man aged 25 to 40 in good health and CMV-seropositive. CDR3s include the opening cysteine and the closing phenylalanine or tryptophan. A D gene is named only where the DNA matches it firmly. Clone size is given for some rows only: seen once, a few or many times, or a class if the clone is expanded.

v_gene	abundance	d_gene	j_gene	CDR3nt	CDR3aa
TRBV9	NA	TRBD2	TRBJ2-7	TGTGCCAGCAGCAACACCGCCAAACTAGCGGGATCCTACGAGCAGTACTTC	CASSNTAKLAGSYEQYF
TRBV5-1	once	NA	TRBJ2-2	TGCGCCAGCAGCTATGGGGGACACCCCAACACCGGGGAGCTGTTTTTT	CASSYGGHPNTGELFF
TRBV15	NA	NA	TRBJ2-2	TGTGCCACCAGTTCAGGGCCGGACACCGGGGAGCTGTTTTTT	CATSSGPDTGELFF
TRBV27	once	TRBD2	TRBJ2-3	TGTGCCAGCAGTCCTACTAGCGGGGGCACAGATACGCAGTATTTT	CASSPTSGGTDTQYF
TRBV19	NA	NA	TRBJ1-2	TGTGCCAGTAGTATAGATCTTGGAACCCTCGGAGTAACCTCTGGCTACACCTTC	CASSIDLGTLGVTSGYTF
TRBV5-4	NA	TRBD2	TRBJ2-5	TGTGCCAGCAGCCCCCACGCGCTAGCGGGGGTAGAGACCCAGTACTTC	CASSPHALAGVETQYF
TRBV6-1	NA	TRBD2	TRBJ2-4	TGTGCCAGCAGTCAAGACTCGGGGGGTATCGGGTCCAAAAACATTCAGTACTTC	CASSQDSGGIGSKNIQYF
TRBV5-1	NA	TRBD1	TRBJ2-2	TGCGCCACCAGAAGGGGGCGGGACACCGGGGAGCTGTTTTTT	CATRRGRDTGELFF
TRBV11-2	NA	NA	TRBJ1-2	TGTGCCAGCAGCCCCGGTCGAGGAACTAACTATGGCTACACCTTC	CASSPGRGTNYGYTF
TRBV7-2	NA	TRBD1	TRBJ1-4	TGTGCCAGCAGCACCGGGACAGGGAGTGAAAAACTGTTTTTT	CASSTGTGSEKLFF
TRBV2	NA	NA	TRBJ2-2	TGTGCCAGCAGTGACGTGGGCTTCAACACCGGGGAGCTGTTTTTT	CASSDVGFNTGELFF
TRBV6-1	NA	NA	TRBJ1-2	TGTGCCAGCAGTGAAACCCCCAGGGGCGCCCTCTATGGCTACACCTTC	CASSETPRGALYGYTF